One sample yielded the 8 T cell receptor beta chains listed below, sequenced in a study of blood T cell repertoires in COVID-19. Some clones are missing from TCRdb's copy, which holds only in-frame ones; the method was immunoSEQ multiplex PCR. Seen here are about 82,000 clones, more than 70% observed once, and the top ten hold about a sixth. Input material: peripheral blood. Source of these receptors: a woman in her fifties or sixties with acute or convalescent COVID-19.

Here the CDR3 reads CASSTLSSGGGDTQYF. The CDR3 bases are TGTGCCAGCAGCACCTTATCTAGCGGGGGGGGAGATACGCAGTATTTT. The chain is built from TRBV7-2 and TRBJ2-3, with 12 bases fitting TRBD2. The V gene end was trimmed by 5 bases and the J gene end by 5 bases; junction bases not matched to a gene: 8. This CDR3 comprises 16 residues. CDR1 is SGHTA and CDR2 is FQGNSA in the germline V gene. Filled out from reference TRBV7-2 and TRBJ2-3, the complete variable domain reads GAGVSQSPSNKVTEKGKDVELRCDPISGHTALYWYRQSLGQGLEFLIYFQGNSAPDKSGLPSDRFSAERTGGSVSTLTIQRTQQEDSAVYLCASSTLSSGGGDTQYFGPGTRLTVL.

This clone was counted only a few times. The chain is built from TRBV15 and TRBJ2-1; 11 bases agree with TRBD1. The V segment lost 3 bases and the J segment 7 bases; nucleotides outside the gene matches: 2. Germline loops: CDR1 LNHNV, CDR2 YYDKDF (reference sequence). There are 14 residues in the CDR3. The CDR3 region has the DNA TGTGCCACCAGCAGGGGGGACAGGGGGAATGAGCAGTTCTTC. Encoded protein: CATSRGDRGNEQFF. The variable domain in full, completed from reference TRBV15 and TRBJ2-1, reads DAMVIQNPRYQVTQFGKPVTLSCSQTLNHNVMYWYQQKSSQAPKLLFHYYDKDFNNEADTPDNFQSRRPNTSFCFLDIRSPGLGDTAMYLCATSRGDRGNEQFFGPGTRLTVL.

This rearrangement joins TRBV6-5 to TRBJ1-4; D may be TRBD1 (5 bases). The CDR3 totals 14 residues. Between the trimmed V and J ends, which lost 2 bases and 8 bases, there was a span of 12 bases. Germline lookup yields CDR1 MNHEY and CDR2 SVGAGI. The CDR3 spells CASSYDWTQEKLFF. CDR3 DNA: TGTGCCAGCAGTTACGATTGGACACAAGAAAAACTGTTTTTT.

The genes are TRBV19 and TRBJ2-7, with TRBD1 matching over 8 bases. This CDR3 comprises 16 residues. Germline CDR1 reads LNHDA; CDR2 reads SQIVND (reference sequence). V gave up 5 bases and J gave up 0 bases; unmatched junction bases: 9. The CDR3 spells CASSVGQGRSSYEQYF. The CDR3 DNA follows: TGTGCCAGTAGTGTTGGACAGGGAAGGAGCTCCTACGAGCAGTACTTC.

V gene TRBV10-3 combines with J gene TRBJ1-2, with D unresolved. Germline V CDR1 and CDR2: ENHRY, SYGVKD. CDR3 length: 13 amino acids. Trimming took 0 bases from V and 5 from J, leaving 7 bases between them. In nucleotides, the CDR3 is TGTGCCATCAGTGAGTCCCTCCAGTATGGCTACACCTTC. It translates to CAISESLQYGYTF.

The chain is built from TRBV7-9 and TRBJ1-4; D is unresolved. From germline, CDR1 is SEHNR and CDR2 FQNEAQ (reference sequence). V shed 0 bases and J shed 8 bases, with 13 bases lying between them. This CDR3 region has 15 residues. CDR3 DNA sequence: TGTGCCAGCAGCTTAGCGATTCGGGGAGGAGAAAAACTGTTTTTT. This encodes CASSLAIRGGEKLFF.

This chain links TRBV11-3 with TRBJ1-3; D unclear. Between the trimmed V and J ends, which lost 3 bases and 4 bases, there was a span of 7 bases. Germline CDR1 is SGHNT and CDR2 is YENEEA. The CDR3 extends over 13 amino acids. For the CDR3, the DNA is TGTGCCAGCAGCTTGAGTATGGGAAACACCATATATTTT. Protein: CASSLSMGNTIYF.

The chain combines TRBV4-3 with TRBJ1-2, with 12 bases aligning to TRBD1. V was pared by 4 bases and J by 3 bases, with 6 bases of the junction left unmatched. The CDR3 extends over 16 amino acids. Germline CDR1 and CDR2: LGHNA and YSLEER. CDR3 coding DNA: TGCGCCAGCAGCCGATCCGGGACAGGGGGCGACTATGGCTACACCTTC. Amino acids: CASSRSGTGGDYGYTF.